The 29 T cell receptor beta chains below were found in one sample sequenced in a study of cytomegalovirus exposure and HLA in healthy donors. PCR employed 60 Vbeta and 13 Jbeta primers. Clones were read by immunoSEQ multiplex PCR, and TCRdb kept only the in-frame ones, dropping some. Here the sample spans 150,000 to 200,000 clones, about 65% being singletons. Source material: PBMCs. The receptors come from a man in his forties or fifties in good health and CMV-seropositive.

This clone was seen more than once but under ten times. The V and J genes are TRBV4-2 and TRBJ1-5; TRBD1 is a possible D gene (5 bases). The CDR3 contains 14 residues. The germline V gene encodes CDR1 LGHNA and CDR2 YNFKEQ. The ends were cut back, 1 base at V and 1 base at J, with 5 bases in the middle. CDR3 DNA: TGTGCCAGCAGCCAAGGACAGAGCAATCAGCCCCAGCATTTT. This encodes CASSQGQSNQPQHF.

The J gene is TRBJ1-4, the V gene TRBV2, with D perhaps matching TRBD1 (6 bases). V was trimmed by 7 bases and J by 3 bases, leaving 15 bases between them. Germline lookup yields CDR1 SNHLY and CDR2 FYNNEI. The CDR3 extends over 15 amino acids. The CDR3 DNA is TGTGCCAGCAAATCTGGGGAGGGGGCTAATGAAAAACTGTTTTTT. This sequence encodes CASKSGEGANEKLFF.

The chain joins TRBV4-3 to TRBJ1-4; TRBD1 agrees at 9 bases. The CDR3 covers 15 residues. From germline, CDR1 is LGHNA and CDR2 YSLEER. The J segment lost 7 bases and the V segment lost 1 base, leaving 4 bases of the junction unmatched. The CDR3 DNA follows: TGCGCCAGCAGCCAAGTACAGGGGGCGGGTGAAAAACTGTTTTTT. It codes for CASSQVQGAGEKLFF.

A word on this clone: Sequence at one end of the junction differs from germline and may be a read error. The chain recombines TRBV7-9 with TRBJ1-2; the D gene is possibly TRBD1 (6 bases). Germline lookup yields CDR1 SEHNR and CDR2 FQNEAQ (reference sequence). This CDR3 has 17 amino acids. The CDR3 region is CSSSQDRPGPFSYGYTF. The CDR3 nucleotides are TGTTCCAGCAGCCAAGACAGGCCCGGTCCCTTCTCCTATGGCTACACCTTC.

This clone was found a few times. The chain recombines TRBV7-6 with TRBJ2-3; D ambiguous. The CDR3 has 16 amino acids. V dropped 0 bases and J dropped 3 bases, with 13 bases sitting between them. Germline V lookup: CDR1 SGHVS, CDR2 FNYEAQ. CDR3 sequence: CASSLAQRAKTDTQYF. For the CDR3, the DNA is TGTGCCAGCAGCTTAGCGCAGCGAGCGAAGACAGATACGCAGTATTTT.

This rearrangement joins TRBV7-9 to TRBJ2-3, with 12 nucleotides matching TRBD2. Losses at the gene ends were 5 bases for V and 4 bases for J; bases not matched to a gene: 16. The CDR3 loop spans 19 amino acids. Germline CDR1 reads SEHNR; CDR2 reads FQNEAQ (reference sequence). In DNA, the CDR3 is TGTGCCAGCAGCCCAAGAGGGCTAGCGGGGGGGAGGACCGCAGATACGCAGTATTTT. This translates into CASSPRGLAGGRTADTQYF.

This clone was counted only a few times. This chain links TRBV9 with TRBJ1-2; 10 positions match TRBD1. CDR3 length: 17 residues. CDR1 is SGDLS and CDR2 is YYNGEE in the germline V gene. V lost 3 bases, J lost 0 bases, and 8 bases stayed unmatched. Written as DNA, the CDR3 is TGTGCCAGCAGCGCCCGGCAGGGGACAGGGGCTAACTATGGCTACACCTTC. It specifies CASSARQGTGANYGYTF.

This sequence joins TRBV12-5 and TRBJ1-2; D uncertain. There are 13 residues in the CDR3. CDR1 LGHNT and CDR2 FRNRAP come from the germline V gene. The V end lost 2 bases, the J end lost 6 bases, and 10 bases lay between the germline ends. CDR3 residues: CASGLRPADGYTF. The CDR3 DNA reads as TGTGCTAGTGGTTTGCGACCGGCGGATGGCTACACCTTC.

This clone occurred a few times. V and J are TRBV29-1 and TRBJ1-1; D remains ambiguous. Between the trimmed V and J ends, which lost 7 bases and 8 bases, there was a span of 20 bases. Germline values: CDR1 SQVTM, CDR2 ANQGSEA. The CDR3 totals 13 residues. CDR3 bases: TGCAGCGGCCGCTTGACTCTCGAGAGGGAAGCTTTCTTT. Protein product: CSGRLTLEREAFF.

This clone was counted only a few times. The rearrangement links TRBV5-1 to TRBJ2-5, with D unclear. There are 13 residues in the CDR3. In germline, CDR1 is SGHRS, CDR2 YFSETQ. V was shortened by 1 base and J by 4 bases, with 8 bases between the two germline ends. CDR3 nucleotides: TGCGCCAGCAGCTTGTATCGTGTAGAGACCCAGTACTTC. Encoded protein: CASSLYRVETQYF.

This clone was seen just once. The chain links TRBV4-3 to TRBJ2-1; TRBD1 is a possible D gene (6 bases). Germline V gene data show CDR1 as LGHNA and CDR2 as YSLEER. CDR3 length equals 13 residues. The V end was cut by 1 base, the J end by 6 bases, with 7 bases between. The CDR3, as DNA: TGCGCCAGCAGCCAAGTCAGGGGCAATGAGCAGTTCTTC. Its protein is CASSQVRGNEQFF.

The chain has TRBV7-9 and TRBJ2-5, with D tentatively TRBD2 (5 bases). CDR1 and CDR2 (germline): SEHNR, FQNEAQ (reference sequence). This CDR3 has 14 residues. V lost 7 bases to trimming and J lost 1 base, with 13 bases between them. CDR3 coding DNA: TGTGCCAGCATCCACCGGGAATCCCAAGAGACCCAGTACTTC. Residues: CASIHRESQETQYF.

This chain joins TRBV29-1 and TRBJ2-7, with a possible D match to TRBD1 (6 bases). Trimming took off 4 bases at V and 4 bases at J, with 11 bases between the two ends. Per the germline V gene, CDR1 is SQVTM and CDR2 is ANQGSEA. The CDR3 loop spans 12 amino acids. In DNA, the CDR3 is TGCAGCGTTGTGGCAGGGGTGTACGAGCAGTACTTC. Amino acid sequence: CSVVAGVYEQYF.

This clone was seen a handful of times. The chain uses TRBV4-2 and TRBJ2-6; possible D gene TRBD2, 7 bases. Germline assignment: CDR1 LGHNA and CDR2 YNFKEQ. This CDR3 spans 17 amino acids. The V and J ends lost 3 bases and 0 bases respectively, with 12 bases between them. CDR3 bases: TGTGCCAGCAGCCATGGGGGGGCAGCCTCTGGGGCCAACGTCCTGACTTTC. Amino acid sequence: CASSHGGAASGANVLTF.

The chain has TRBV7-2 and TRBJ2-5, with D unclear. Germline-derived CDR1 and CDR2 are SGHTA and FQGNSA. CDR3 length equals 12 residues. V was shortened by 3 bases and J by 4 bases, with 6 bases between the two germline ends. The CDR3 nucleotides read TGTGCCAGCAGCTTTTTCTTAGAGACCCAGTACTTC. Translating gives CASSFFLETQYF.

V is TRBV2 and J is TRBJ1-6; TRBD1 aligns across 7 bases. Germline V CDR1 and CDR2: SNHLY, FYNNEI. The CDR3 consists of 17 residues. J lost 9 bases, V lost 3 bases, and 14 bases had no gene match. DNA of the CDR3: TGTGCCAGCAGTGAGCTAGGACAGGTCCTTGGGGCTTCACCCCTCCACTTT. It translates to CASSELGQVLGASPLHF.

The chain couples TRBV19 to TRBJ1-2, with TRBD1 matching 9 bases. There are 15 residues in the CDR3. CDR1 is LNHDA, CDR2 SQIVND, per germline (reference sequence). The ends lost 7 bases at V and 6 bases at J; junction bases unmatched: 12. Written as DNA, the CDR3 is TGTGCCAGTACTCCTGACAGGGGGTACGTTGATGGCTACACCTTC. This gives the protein CASTPDRGYVDGYTF.

The chain is built from TRBV4-1 and TRBJ1-1; tentative D call: TRBD1 (6 bases). Trimming stripped 6 bases from V and 4 bases from J, with 15 bases between. CDR3 size: 14 residues. Germline loops: CDR1 MGHRA, CDR2 YSYEKL. CDR3 amino acids: CASRNRARGTEAFF. The DNA for the CDR3 is TGCGCCAGCAGGAACAGGGCCCGGGGCACTGAAGCTTTCTTT.

The chain couples TRBV11-2 to TRBJ2-3; a possible D gene is TRBD2 (5 bases). The CDR3 consists of 13 residues. With 3 bases removed from V and 6 bases from J, the gap between germline ends came to 10 bases. Germline V lookup: CDR1 SGHAT, CDR2 FQNNGV. CDR3 in DNA: TGTGCCAGCAGCTTGGGGAGAGAGGATACGCAGTATTTT. It is translated as CASSLGREDTQYF.

The CDR3 loop is CASSPSRGPEDEKLFF. As DNA, the CDR3 is TGTGCCAGCAGTCCCTCGAGGGGGCCGGAAGATGAAAAACTGTTTTTT. The J gene is TRBJ1-4, the V gene TRBV2; 7 bases agree with TRBD1. Germline CDR1 reads SNHLY; CDR2 reads FYNNEI. The CDR3 runs 16 residues. J lost 6 bases, V lost 5 bases, and 12 bases had no gene match.

The chain combines TRBV5-4 with TRBJ1-4; perhaps TRBD1 as D (5 bases). Trimming cost V 4 bases and J 4 bases, with 20 bases left between them. The CDR3 is 17 amino acids. Germline CDR1 and CDR2: SGHNT and YYREEE (reference sequence). CDR3: CASSQGGHNLFNEKLFF. Written as DNA, the CDR3 is TGTGCCAGCAGCCAGGGTGGGCACAATCTTTTTAATGAAAAACTGTTTTTT.

The chain links TRBV7-8 to TRBJ2-1; TRBD2 matches 7 bases. Looked up from germline, CDR1 is SGHVS and CDR2 is FQNEAQ. CDR3 length: 11 residues. Trimming took 4 bases from V and 9 from J; bases not matched to a gene: 0. The CDR3: CASSSGGEQFF. For the CDR3, the DNA is TGTGCCAGCAGCTCGGGGGGTGAGCAGTTCTTC. Complete variable domain (other parts from reference TRBV7-8 and TRBJ2-1): GAGVSQSPRYKVAKRGQDVALRCDPISGHVSLFWYQQALGQGPEFLTYFQNEAQLDKSGLPSDRFFAERPEGSVSTLKIQRTQQEDSAVYLCASSSGGEQFFGPGTRLTVL.

In this sample, this clone turned up a few times. The rearrangement uses TRBV5-6 and TRBJ2-2; a possible D gene is TRBD1 (5 bases). The germline V gene has CDR1 SGHDT and CDR2 YYEEEE. The CDR3 totals 14 residues. Trimming removed 2 bases at V and 7 bases at J, with 12 bases between. CDR3 DNA sequence: TGTGCCAGCAGCTTTGAGAAGGGGTACGGGGAGCTGTTTTTT. It specifies CASSFEKGYGELFF.

The gene calls are TRBV6-1 and TRBJ2-5, with a weak D call TRBD1 (6 bases). There are 13 residues in the CDR3. The V gene's germline CDR1 is MNHNS and CDR2 SASEGT. V was shortened by 10 bases and J by 4 bases, with 16 bases between the two germline ends. CDR3: CATYRVGLETQYF. DNA for the CDR3: TGTGCCACCTACAGGGTGGGTTTAGAGACCCAGTACTTC.

This clone was seen a handful of times. In DNA form, the CDR3 reads TGTGCCAGCAGTTGGGGGACTAGCGGGGGCCGGCCCCAAGAGACCCAGTACTTC. Its protein is CASSWGTSGGRPQETQYF. The chain is built from TRBV27 and TRBJ2-5; 14 bases match TRBD2. CDR1 is MNHEY and CDR2 is SMNVEV in the germline V gene (reference sequence). Trimming removed 4 bases from V and 1 base from J; junction bases left unmatched: 8. The CDR3 consists of 18 residues.

V and J are TRBV30 and TRBJ1-1; maybe TRBD1 (6 bases). Trimming removed 2 bases at V and 0 bases at J, with 10 bases between. Germline lookup yields CDR1 GTSNPN and CDR2 SVGIG (reference sequence). The length of the CDR3 is 14 residues. In DNA form, the CDR3 reads TGTGCCTGGAGTCCCGGGACATTGAACACTGAAGCTTTCTTT. Translation gives CAWSPGTLNTEAFF.

In its sample, this clone was seen a few times. The CDR3 protein is CASSFLYYEQYF. DNA of the CDR3: TGTGCCAGCAGCTTCCTCTACTACGAGCAGTACTTC. The rearrangement uses TRBV7-8 and TRBJ2-7, with unresolved D. Germline V CDR1 and CDR2: SGHVS, FQNEAQ. The V end was cut by 3 bases, the J end by 3 bases, with 6 bases between. The CDR3 covers 12 residues.

The chain links TRBV5-1 to TRBJ2-6, with D maybe TRBD1 (7 bases). V lost 0 bases, J lost 0 bases, and 16 bases lay in between. The CDR3 has 19 amino acids. The germline CDR1 and CDR2 sequences are SGHRS and YFSETQ. The DNA of the CDR3 is TGCGCCAGCAGCTTGGCCTATTCAGGGGGGTTCTCTGGGGCCAACGTCCTGACTTTC. Residues: CASSLAYSGGFSGANVLTF.

This chain connects TRBV5-6 to TRBJ1-3; TRBD1 is a possible D gene (5 bases). CDR1 and CDR2 (germline): SGHDT, YYEEEE. Trimming stripped 4 bases from V and 4 bases from J, with 9 bases between. The length of the CDR3 is 13 residues. The CDR3 spells CASSRGTGNTIYF. DNA for the CDR3: TGTGCCAGCAGCAGGGGTACCGGAAACACCATATATTTT.